This T cell receptor beta chain came from a study of tumor and adjacent non-tumor tissue in lung cancer. Study findings and constraints: TCR diversity was significantly greater in tumor than normal lung tissue.

Germline CDR1 is KGHSH and CDR2 is LQKENI. The CDR3 runs to 17 residues. Concerning this clonotype itself: Its antigen is unidentified. Sequence at one end of the junction differs from germline and may be a read error.

This sample's RNA came from whole unsorted tissue. A modified ARM-PCR protocol with three rounds of nested PCR amplified TCRbeta. One entry per CDR3 protein, called by TCRdb with MiXCR from the multiplex PCR reads. The profile shows approximately 100,000 distinct CDR3 sequences, roughly 77% of them singletons. Sequenced sample: lung tumor tissue. The source is a woman in her sixties with non-small cell lung cancer. This sequence joins TRBV18 and TRBJ1-6; no reliable D call. This CDR3 reads CASSPSAGSSYNLPLHF. For the CDR3, the DNA is TGTGCCAGCTCACCATCGGCAGGAAGCTCCTATAATTTACCCCTCCACTTT.